This T cell receptor (beta chain) is drawn from a study of T cell responses to AZD1222 COVID-19 vaccine. CDR1 is DFQATT and CDR2 is SNEGSKA in the germline V gene (reference sequence). V gave up 6 bases and J gave up 9 bases, with 12 bases separating them. CDR3 length: 11 residues. TCRdb's table, derived via immunoSEQ multiplex PCR, lists solely in-frame clones and lacks some. This sample has more than 95,000 clones, with over 80% found just once. This chain joins TRBV20-1 and TRBJ2-1, with D maybe TRBD2 (6 bases). Sequences were derived from peripheral blood, sampled on day 0 of AZD1222 vaccination. The origin of this receptor is an adult in good health. CDR3 protein: CSAFSGAEQFF. In nucleotides, the CDR3 is TGCAGTGCCTTTAGCGGAGCTGAGCAGTTCTTC.